The clone carrying this T cell receptor (beta chain) showed up just once. How the authors handled the data: It was from reference gene primer amplification that nucleated cell counts were estimated. Libraries were prepared by immunoSEQ multiplex PCR; TCRdb keeps only in-frame clonotypes and omits some of them. V, J and clone size were drawn from that table, and D and trimming were deduced from the DNA. The sample consists of around 140,000 clones, around nine tenths of them appearing once. Germline lookup yields CDR1 MNHEY and CDR2 SVGAGI. The junction had 7 bases not matched to a gene; V was cut back by 4 bases and J by 10 bases. This CDR3 has 14 residues. This sample is drawn from a study of blood T cell repertoires in COVID-19. Turning to the study itself: The United States, Italy and Spain were the sources of the acute and convalescent COVID-19 samples. PBMCs, B-cell-depleted T cells, or T cells were the source of the cDNA or gDNA that made up the material.

This rearrangement joins TRBV6-5 to TRBJ1-6, with TRBD1 matching 7 bases. Sequencing input: peripheral blood. This receptor was taken from a man in his fifties with active or convalescent COVID-19. CDR3 DNA: TGTGCCAGCAGTTCGAGAGGGGGCGGGTCACCCCTCCACTTT. Translating it yields CASSSRGGGSPLHF.